Listed here are 3 T cell receptor beta chains from one sample, sequenced in a study of cytomegalovirus exposure and HLA in healthy donors. Amplification used 60 Vbeta primers and 13 Jbeta primers. Data came from immunoSEQ multiplex PCR; TCRdb stores just in-frame clones and leaves some out. The sample carries more than 80,000 clones, over 75% recorded once. The sequenced sample was PBMCs. These receptors came from a man aged 55 to 69 in good health and CMV-seronegative.

CDR3 nucleotides: TGTGCCAGCAGTACGGCCGGGACAGGGAGCTCCTACGAGCAGTACGTC. It specifies CASSTAGTGSSYEQYV. The chain joins TRBV28 to TRBJ2-7; 9 nucleotides match TRBD1. This CDR3 spans 16 amino acids. The V gene's germline CDR1 is MDHEN and CDR2 SYDVKM. The trim removed 5 bases at V and 0 bases at J, leaving 8 bases unmatched.

This chain links TRBV15 with TRBJ1-2; 8 nucleotides align to TRBD1. The junction had 10 bases not matched to a gene; V was cut back by 5 bases and J by 2 bases. CDR3 length: 16 residues. Germline loops: CDR1 LNHNV, CDR2 YYDKDF (reference sequence). The CDR3 protein is CATSSGGTGMNYGYTF. Here the CDR3 DNA reads TGTGCCACCAGCTCAGGGGGGACAGGCATGAACTATGGCTACACCTTC.

V is TRBV7-2 and J is TRBJ2-5; 7 bases are shared with TRBD2. The CDR3 spans 14 residues. The V gene end was trimmed by 3 bases and the J gene end by 5 bases; junction bases not matched to a gene: 6. From germline, CDR1 is SGHTA and CDR2 FQGNSA. CDR3 sequence (DNA): TGTGCCAGCAGCTTCCGGACTAGTCAGGAGACCCAGTACTTC. Amino acids: CASSFRTSQETQYF.